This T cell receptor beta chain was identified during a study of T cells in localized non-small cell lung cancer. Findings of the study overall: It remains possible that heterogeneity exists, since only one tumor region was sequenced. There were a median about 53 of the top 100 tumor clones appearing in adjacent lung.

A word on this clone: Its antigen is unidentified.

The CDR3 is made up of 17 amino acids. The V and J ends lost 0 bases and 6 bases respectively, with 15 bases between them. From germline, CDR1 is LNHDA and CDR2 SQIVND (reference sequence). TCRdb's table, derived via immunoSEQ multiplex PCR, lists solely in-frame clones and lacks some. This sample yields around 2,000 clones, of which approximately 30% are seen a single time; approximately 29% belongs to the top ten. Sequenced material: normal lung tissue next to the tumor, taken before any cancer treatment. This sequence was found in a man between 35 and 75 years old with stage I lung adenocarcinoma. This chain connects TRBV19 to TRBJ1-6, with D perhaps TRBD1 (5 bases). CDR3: CASSIDGRQGGNSPLHF. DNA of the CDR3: TGTGCCAGTAGTATAGACGGTCGGCAGGGTGGTAATTCACCCCTCCACTTT.